The present TCR beta chain was sequenced within a study of cytomegalovirus exposure and HLA in healthy donors. This clone is a singleton in its sample. The antigen is undetermined. Use of 60 Vbeta and 13 Jbeta primers characterized the PCR. TCRdb's copy holds only in-frame clones and misses some; the assay was immunoSEQ multiplex PCR. The data contain 120,000 to 150,000 clones, under 80% of them singletons. Whole-study findings and limits: The number of N-insertions in an Asian-associated ancestry cluster was reportedly below the roughly 700-donor mean in a later analysis. Listed as cytomegalovirus-associated were around 160 TCR beta chains.

This CDR3 is built from 13 residues. The trim removed 8 bases at V and 3 bases at J, leaving 5 bases unmatched. Germline-derived CDR1 and CDR2 are MNHNS and SASEGT. The chain combines TRBV6-1 with TRBJ2-7; 9 bases match TRBD1. The origin of this receptor is a male donor in good health and CMV-seronegative. The specimen sequenced was PBMCs. CDR3 amino acids: CASAGTGYYEQYF. CDR3 DNA sequence: TGTGCCAGCGCAGGGACAGGGTACTACGAGCAGTACTTC.